This T cell receptor beta chain was retrieved from a study of T cells in Graves' hyperthyroidism and ophthalmopathy. General study points: Model predictions of ophthalmopathy came a median roughly 6.4 months before onset.

With respect to this clonotype: The antigen is undetermined.

The patients, who ranged from 18 to 65 in age, presented with newly diagnosed hyperthyroidism lasting under 2 months. Any patient presenting with uncontrolled infection, other autoimmune disease, pregnancy or lactation was left out. From RNA transcripts, TCR beta CDR3 regions were amplified. HTBI primers were used for first-round RT-PCR of the TCR CDR3. Each CDR3 protein is one row after TCRdb ran MiXCR on the multiplex PCR reads. The table lists 400,000 to 550,000 distinct CDR3 sequences, approximately 15% of them singletons. Germline trimming cut 3 bases from V and 6 bases from J; bases unmatched to any gene: 4. The germline gives CDR1 ENHRY, CDR2 SYGVKD. The CDR3 extends over 15 amino acids.

The sample consisted of blood. The rearrangement links TRBV10-3 to TRBJ2-7, with TRBD2 matching 14 bases. This receptor was obtained from a woman aged 18 to 35 with Graves' hyperthyroidism. The CDR3 region has the DNA TGTGCCATCAGTGATCCGGGACTAGCGGGAGTCGAGCAGTACTTC. It is translated as CAISDPGLAGVEQYF.